Presented here are 6 T cell receptor beta chains from one specimen sequenced in a study of blood T cell repertoires in COVID-19. TCRdb's table, derived via immunoSEQ multiplex PCR, lists solely in-frame clones and lacks some. The sample has fewer than 500,000 clones; around 89% are singletons. The sequencing input was PBMCs or T cells enriched from blood (not recorded which). The receptors originated from a man aged 25 to 45 who had recovered from COVID-19.

The chain recombines TRBV27 with TRBJ1-2; 11 bases are shared with TRBD1. Germline values: CDR1 MNHEY, CDR2 SMNVEV (reference sequence). Trimming cost V 5 bases and J 7 bases; bases outside gene matches: 6. This CDR3 is built from 14 residues. The CDR3: CASSQGQGARGYTF. The CDR3, as DNA: TGTGCCAGCAGTCAAGGACAGGGGGCGCGTGGCTACACCTTC.

The CDR3 protein is CASSTPGHPGNEQFF. In DNA form, the CDR3 reads TGTGCCAGCAGCACACCGGGACACCCAGGCAATGAGCAGTTCTTC. V gene TRBV3-1 (or the pseudogene TRBV3-2) combines with J gene TRBJ2-1; TRBD1 might be the D (6 bases). Germline CDR1 and CDR2: LGHDT and YNNKEL (reference sequence). The V end was cut by 5 bases, the J end by 6 bases, with 17 bases between. The CDR3 covers 15 residues.

This rearrangement joins TRBV7-3 to TRBJ2-2; possible D gene TRBD2, 5 bases. The germline V and J ends were trimmed by 5 bases and 0 bases, with 25 bases remaining between them. Germline CDR1 reads SGHTA; CDR2 reads FQGTGA. There are 20 residues in the CDR3. CDR3 in DNA: TGTGCCAGCAGCACCCAACCACTAGTGGGATCCTCCTCGAACACCGGGGAGCTGTTTTTT. Residues: CASSTQPLVGSSSNTGELFF.

The gene calls are TRBV7-8 and TRBJ1-1, with D unresolved. The CDR3 loop spans 13 amino acids. Trimming took 1 base from V and 3 from J, leaving 6 bases between them. CDR1 is SGHVS, CDR2 FQNEAQ, per germline. Here the CDR3 DNA reads TGTGCCAGCAGCTTAGTCACGGACACTGAAGCTTTCTTT. Encoded protein: CASSLVTDTEAFF. Filled out from reference TRBV7-8 and TRBJ1-1, the complete variable domain reads GAGVSQSPRYKVAKRGQDVALRCDPISGHVSLFWYQQALGQGPEFLTYFQNEAQLDKSGLPSDRFFAERPEGSVSTLKIQRTQQEDSAVYLCASSLVTDTEAFFGQGTRLTVV.

J is TRBJ1-4 and V is TRBV28; D perhaps matches TRBD1 (6 bases). The CDR3 is 16 residues long. V was clipped by 2 bases and J by 3 bases, with 13 bases between them. From germline, CDR1 is MDHEN and CDR2 SYDVKM. CDR3: CASSLPSGGSNEKLFF. The CDR3 DNA follows: TGTGCCAGCAGTTTACCCTCGGGGGGCTCTAATGAAAAACTGTTTTTT.

The chain has TRBV15 and TRBJ2-7; the match to TRBD1 covers 9 bases. With V trimmed by 3 bases and J by 1 base, 1 base remained unmatched. The CDR3 is 14 residues long. Germline V gives CDR1 LNHNV, CDR2 YYDKDF (reference sequence). The CDR3 bases are TGTGCCACCAGCAGGGGACAGGGTTCCTACGAGCAGTACTTC. Translation: CATSRGQGSYEQYF.